The rows below give T cell receptor beta chains drawn from one sample of a study of blood T cell repertoires in COVID-19. Measured with immunoSEQ multiplex PCR; TCRdb has only the in-frame clones, and not every one. The sample has about 86,000 clones, approximately 88% seen once. Sequenced: peripheral blood. The receptors derive from a woman at least 80 years old with active or convalescent COVID-19. CDR3s include the opening cysteine and the closing phenylalanine or tryptophan. Fields, in order: V gene, clone size, D gene, J gene, CDR3 protein, CDR3 DNA. D genes are given only for firm matches. Not all rows give a size; the values are once, few, many and, for expanded clones, a class.

>TRBV2|.|.|TRBJ2-7
CASSEAGRGSYEQYF
TGTGCCAGCAGTGAAGCCGGGCGGGGCTCCTACGAGCAGTACTTC
>TRBV3-1/TRBV3-2|few|.|TRBJ1-1
CASSQRGSDTEAFF
TGTGCCAGCAGCCAAAGGGGTTCCGACACTGAAGCTTTCTTT
>TRBV6-1|.|.|TRBJ2-4
CASSALGQTAKNIQYF
TGTGCCAGCAGTGCCCTTGGACAAACAGCCAAAAACATTCAGTACTTC
>TRBV18|few|.|TRBJ1-6
CASSPPGSNLHF
TGTGCCAGCTCACCACCGGGGAGCAACCTCCACTTT
>TRBV19|few|TRBD2|TRBJ2-2
CASSIGLAGNGELFF
TGTGCCAGTAGTATTGGGCTAGCGGGGAACGGGGAGCTGTTTTTT
>TRBV19|.|TRBD2|TRBJ2-1
CASSMVGGGSYNEQFF
TGTGCCAGTAGTATGGTAGGCGGGGGTTCATACAATGAGCAGTTCTTC
>TRBV9|.|.|TRBJ1-3
CASNRGDTGNTIYF
TGTGCCAGCAATCGGGGGGATACTGGAAACACCATATATTTT
>TRBV18|.|TRBD1|TRBJ1-1
CASSPGTGGRGTEAFF
TGTGCCAGCTCACCAGGGACAGGGGGTCGAGGGACTGAAGCTTTCTTT
>TRBV3-1/TRBV3-2|.|TRBD1|TRBJ1-2
CASSQDWRGRNYGYTF
TGTGCCAGCAGCCAAGATTGGAGGGGGCGAAACTATGGCTACACCTTC
>TRBV6-2/TRBV6-3|.|TRBD1|TRBJ2-7
CASSSWDREYEQYF
TGTGCCAGCAGTTCCTGGGACAGGGAATACGAGCAGTACTTC
>TRBV10-3|.|.|TRBJ1-5
CAISDGEQPQHF
TGTGCCATCAGTGACGGGGAACAGCCCCAGCATTTT
>TRBV11-3|.|TRBD1|TRBJ1-6
CAREGRQGGSPLHF
TGTGCCAGGGAAGGGAGACAAGGGGGCTCACCCCTCCACTTT
>TRBV9|.|.|TRBJ1-1
CASSPWGESNTEAFF
TGTGCCAGCAGCCCTTGGGGGGAATCGAACACTGAAGCTTTCTTT
>TRBV10-3|few|TRBD2|TRBJ2-7
CAISHSGRIHEQYF
TGTGCCATCAGCCATAGCGGGAGAATCCACGAGCAGTACTTC
>TRBV28|.|TRBD1|TRBJ1-5
CASSLGTGVIDSNQPQHF
TGTGCCAGCAGTTTAGGGACAGGGGTGATCGATAGCAATCAGCCCCAGCATTTT
>TRBV7-2|.|.|TRBJ1-3
CASSFGGGGNTIYF
TGTGCCAGCAGCTTTGGGGGCGGTGGAAACACCATATATTTT
>TRBV30|.|TRBD2|TRBJ2-3
CAWLAGGPTDTQYF
TGTGCCTGGTTAGCGGGAGGGCCCACAGATACGCAGTATTTT
>TRBV3-1/TRBV3-2|once|.|TRBJ1-1
CASSQVLRGGTEAFF
TGTGCCAGCAGCCAAGTCCTTAGGGGTGGCACTGAAGCTTTCTTT
>TRBV6-5|.|TRBD1|TRBJ1-1
CASSYNTGVLGTEAFF
TGTGCCAGCAGTTACAACACAGGGGTTTTGGGCACTGAAGCTTTCTTT
>TRBV6-5|few|.|TRBJ1-5
CASSTRTVNQPQHF
TGTGCCAGCAGTACTCGGACAGTCAATCAGCCCCAGCATTTT
>TRBV28|.|.|TRBJ2-2
CASWLRGGGELFF
TGTGCCAGCTGGCTCAGGGGCGGCGGGGAGCTGTTTTTT
>TRBV28|.|TRBD2|TRBJ2-7
CASSQTSGRRHEQYF
TGTGCCAGCAGCCAAACTAGCGGGAGGCGCCACGAGCAGTACTTC
>TRBV9|.|TRBD1|TRBJ1-2
CASNPDVRGSGGYTF
TGTGCCAGCAACCCTGACGTCAGGGGGTCTGGGGGCTACACCTTC
>TRBV5-4|.|TRBD1|TRBJ2-3
CASSPEIRGLTDTQYF
TGTGCCAGCAGCCCCGAAATCAGGGGGCTTACGGATACGCAGTATTTT
>TRBV5-4|.|TRBD2|TRBJ2-3
CASSPRLAGDGSDTQYF
TGTGCCAGCAGCCCTCGGCTAGCGGGAGACGGCTCAGATACGCAGTATTTT
>TRBV18|once|TRBD1|TRBJ2-3
CASSPGQGARDTQYF
TGTGCCAGCTCCCCCGGACAGGGGGCACGGGATACGCAGTATTTT
>TRBV18|.|TRBD1|TRBJ1-1
CASSPRTGANTEAFF
TGTGCCAGCTCCCCTCGGACAGGGGCGAACACTGAAGCTTTCTTT
>TRBV7-8|.|.|TRBJ2-2
CASSSYLTHTGELFF
TGTGCCAGCAGCTCCTATCTGACTCACACCGGGGAGCTGTTTTTT
>TRBV5-1|few|.|TRBJ1-6
CASSNEPTLNSPLHF
TGCGCCAGCAGCAACGAACCTACCCTTAATTCACCCCTCCACTTT
>TRBV10-3|.|TRBD1|TRBJ1-2
CAISELTGPPGGYTF
TGTGCCATCAGTGAGTTGACAGGGCCCCCCGGCGGCTACACCTTC
>TRBV4-3|.|TRBD1|TRBJ1-4
CASSQVATGVNEKLFF
TGCGCCAGCAGCCAAGTCGCGACAGGGGTTAATGAAAAACTGTTTTTT
>TRBV19|few|TRBD1|TRBJ1-2
CASSGGDRGYGYTF
TGTGCCAGTAGTGGAGGGGACAGGGGCTATGGCTACACCTTC
>TRBV19|.|TRBD1|TRBJ1-2
CASSGTGPYGYTF
TGTGCCAGTTCCGGGACAGGACCATATGGCTACACCTTC
>TRBV20-1|few|.|TRBJ2-7
CSASTAGLNAFSYEQYF
TGCAGTGCTAGTACGGCAGGGCTAAATGCTTTCTCCTACGAGCAGTACTTC
>TRBV15|.|TRBD2|TRBJ2-7
CATGRAGLAGGEQYF
TGTGCCACCGGCAGAGCGGGACTAGCGGGAGGCGAGCAGTACTTC
>TRBV9|.|TRBD2|TRBJ2-5
CASSVAFSGGSQETQYF
TGTGCCAGCAGCGTAGCTTTTAGCGGGGGGTCGCAAGAGACCCAGTACTTC
>TRBV4-1|.|TRBD2|TRBJ2-3
CASSQERGGFSTDTQYF
TGCGCCAGCAGCCAGGAGCGGGGGGGATTTAGCACAGATACGCAGTATTTT
>TRBV12-5|.|.|TRBJ1-5
CASVSDIHGNQPQHF
TGTGCTAGTGTATCAGATATACACGGCAATCAGCCCCAGCATTTT